Each of the 2 T cell receptor beta chains below was sequenced from the same sample in a study of cytomegalovirus exposure and HLA in healthy donors. PCR was performed using 60 Vbeta and 13 Jbeta primers. Profiled with immunoSEQ multiplex PCR; TCRdb holds only in-frame clones, not every one. The listing records about 170,000 clones. The sequenced material came from PBMCs. The source is a woman aged 55-75 years in good health and CMV-seronegative.

The rearrangement joins TRBV11-2 to TRBJ2-1; D possibly corresponds to TRBD2 (6 bases). CDR3 size: 13 residues. In germline, CDR1 is SGHAT, CDR2 FQNNGV. Trimming left V 4 bases short and J 4 bases short, with 8 bases between. The CDR3 nucleotides read TGTGCCAGCAGCTCGGGACTTTACAATGAGCAGTTCTTC. It encodes CASSSGLYNEQFF.

The rearrangement joins TRBV7-3 to TRBJ1-1; the D gene is possibly TRBD1 (5 bases). Germline lookup yields CDR1 SGHTA and CDR2 FQGTGA. The CDR3 totals 14 residues. Trimming took 2 bases from V and 0 from J, leaving 7 bases between them. CDR3 in amino acids: CASSLGAMNTEAFF. For the CDR3, the DNA is TGTGCCAGCAGCTTAGGGGCTATGAACACTGAAGCTTTCTTT.